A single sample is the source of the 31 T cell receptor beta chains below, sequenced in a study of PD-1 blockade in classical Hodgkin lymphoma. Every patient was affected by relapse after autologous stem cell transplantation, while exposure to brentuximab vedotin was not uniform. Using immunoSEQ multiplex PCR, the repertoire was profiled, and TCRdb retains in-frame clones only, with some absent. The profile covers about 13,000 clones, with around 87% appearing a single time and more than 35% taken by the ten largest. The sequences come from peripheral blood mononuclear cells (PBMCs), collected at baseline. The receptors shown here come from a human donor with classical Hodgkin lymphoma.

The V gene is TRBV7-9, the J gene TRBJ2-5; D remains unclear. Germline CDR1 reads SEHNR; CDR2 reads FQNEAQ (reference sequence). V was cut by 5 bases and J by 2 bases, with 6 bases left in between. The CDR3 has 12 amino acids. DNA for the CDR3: TGTGCCAGCAGCCTTAAGCAAGAGACCCAGTACTTC. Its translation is CASSLKQETQYF.

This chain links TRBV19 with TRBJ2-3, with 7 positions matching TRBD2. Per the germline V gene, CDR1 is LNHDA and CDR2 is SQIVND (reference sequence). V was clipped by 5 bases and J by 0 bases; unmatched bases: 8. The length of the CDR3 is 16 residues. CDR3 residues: CASSATSISSTDTQYF. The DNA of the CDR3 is TGTGCCAGTAGTGCGACTAGCATCTCGAGCACAGATACGCAGTATTTT.

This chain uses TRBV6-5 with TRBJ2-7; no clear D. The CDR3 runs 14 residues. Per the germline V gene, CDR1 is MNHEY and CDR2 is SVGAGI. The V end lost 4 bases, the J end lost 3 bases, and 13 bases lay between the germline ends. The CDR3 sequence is CASSWGRVGYEQYF. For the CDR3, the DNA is TGTGCCAGCAGTTGGGGTAGGGTAGGCTACGAGCAGTACTTC.

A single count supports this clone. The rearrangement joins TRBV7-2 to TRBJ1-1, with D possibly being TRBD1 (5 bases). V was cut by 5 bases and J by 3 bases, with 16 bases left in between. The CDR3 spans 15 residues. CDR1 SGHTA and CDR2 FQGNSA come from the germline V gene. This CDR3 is CASSPLGGVDTEAFF. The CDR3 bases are TGTGCCAGCAGCCCTCTTGGGGGGGTGGACACTGAAGCTTTCTTT. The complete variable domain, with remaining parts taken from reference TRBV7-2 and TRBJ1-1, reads GAGVSQSPSNKVTEKGKDVELRCDPISGHTALYWYRQSLGQGLEFLIYFQGNSAPDKSGLPSDRFSAERTGGSVSTLTIQRTQQEDSAVYLCASSPLGGVDTEAFFGQGTRLTVV.

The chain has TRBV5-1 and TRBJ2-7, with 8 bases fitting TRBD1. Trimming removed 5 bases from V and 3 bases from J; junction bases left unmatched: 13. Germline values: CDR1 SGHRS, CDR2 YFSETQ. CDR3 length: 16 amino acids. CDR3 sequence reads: CASRTNPGGDDYEQYF. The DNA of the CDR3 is TGCGCCAGCAGGACGAATCCAGGGGGCGACGACTACGAGCAGTACTTC.

The CDR3 here is CASSSGQGHTEAFF. The CDR3 DNA reads TGTGCCAGCAGCTCGGGACAGGGACACACTGAAGCTTTCTTT. The J gene is TRBJ1-1, the V gene TRBV7-8; 9 nucleotides line up with TRBD1. Germline loops: CDR1 SGHVS, CDR2 FQNEAQ. V lost 4 bases, J lost 3 bases, and 3 bases stayed unmatched. The CDR3 length is 14 residues.

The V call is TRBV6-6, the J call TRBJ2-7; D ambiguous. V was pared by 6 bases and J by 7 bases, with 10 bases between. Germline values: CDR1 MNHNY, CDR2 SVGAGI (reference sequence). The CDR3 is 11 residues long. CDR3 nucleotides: TGTGCCAGCAGGCAAGAATCGGAGCAGTACTTC. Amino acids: CASRQESEQYF.

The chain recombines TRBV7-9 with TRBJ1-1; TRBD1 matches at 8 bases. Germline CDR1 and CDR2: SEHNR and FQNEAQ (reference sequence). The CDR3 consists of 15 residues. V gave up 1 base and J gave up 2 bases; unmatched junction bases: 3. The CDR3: CASSLDPGGNTEAFF. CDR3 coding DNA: TGTGCCAGCAGCTTAGATCCAGGGGGCAACACTGAAGCTTTCTTT.

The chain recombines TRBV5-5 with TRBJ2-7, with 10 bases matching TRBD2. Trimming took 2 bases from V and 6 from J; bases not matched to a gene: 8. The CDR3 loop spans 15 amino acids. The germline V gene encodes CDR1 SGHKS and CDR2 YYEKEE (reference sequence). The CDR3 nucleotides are TGTGCCAGCAGCTTCATTACTAGCGGGATGGTCGAGCAGTACTTC. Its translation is CASSFITSGMVEQYF. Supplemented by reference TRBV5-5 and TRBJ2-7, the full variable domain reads DAGVTQSPTHLIKTRGQQVTLRCSPISGHKSVSWYQQVLGQGPQFIFQYYEKEERGRGNFPDRFSARQFPNYSSELNVNALLLGDSALYLCASSFITSGMVEQYFGPGTRLTVT.

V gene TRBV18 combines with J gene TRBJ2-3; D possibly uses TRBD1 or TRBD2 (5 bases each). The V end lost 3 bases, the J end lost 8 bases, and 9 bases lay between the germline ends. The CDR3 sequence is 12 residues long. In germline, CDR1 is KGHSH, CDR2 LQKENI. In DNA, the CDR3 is TGTGCCAGCTCACCCCCTGGGGGTACGCAGTATTTT. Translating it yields CASSPPGGTQYF.

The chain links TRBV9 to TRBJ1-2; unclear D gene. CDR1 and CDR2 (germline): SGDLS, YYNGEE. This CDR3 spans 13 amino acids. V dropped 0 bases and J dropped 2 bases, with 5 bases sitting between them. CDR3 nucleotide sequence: TGTGCCAGCAGCGTAGAGCGGAACTATGGCTACACCTTC. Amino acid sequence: CASSVERNYGYTF.

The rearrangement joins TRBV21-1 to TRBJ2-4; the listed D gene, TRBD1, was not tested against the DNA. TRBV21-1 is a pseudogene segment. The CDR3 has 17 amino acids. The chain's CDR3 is CASSKVGRTGGEVIQYF. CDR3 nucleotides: TGTGCCAGCAGCAAAGTAGGGAGGACAGGGGGAGAAGTCATTCAGTACTTC.

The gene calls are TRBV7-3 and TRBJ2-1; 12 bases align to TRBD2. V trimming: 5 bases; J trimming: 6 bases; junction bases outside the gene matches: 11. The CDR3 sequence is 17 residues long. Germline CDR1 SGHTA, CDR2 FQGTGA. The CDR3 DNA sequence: TGTGCCAGCAGCCTCCTAGCGGGAGGGCCGTTTGGCAATGAGCAGTTCTTC. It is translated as CASSLLAGGPFGNEQFF.

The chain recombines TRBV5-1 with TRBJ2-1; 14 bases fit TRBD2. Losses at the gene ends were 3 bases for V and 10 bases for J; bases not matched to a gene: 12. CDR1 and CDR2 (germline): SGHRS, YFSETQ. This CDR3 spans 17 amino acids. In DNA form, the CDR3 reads TGCGCCAGCAGCTCGGGCGGACTAGCGGGAGGACGGTTAGAGCAGTTCTTC. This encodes CASSSGGLAGGRLEQFF.

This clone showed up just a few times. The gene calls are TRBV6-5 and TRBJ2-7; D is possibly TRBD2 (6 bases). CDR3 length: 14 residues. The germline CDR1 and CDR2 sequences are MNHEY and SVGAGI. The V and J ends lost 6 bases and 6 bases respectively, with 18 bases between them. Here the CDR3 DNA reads TGTGCCAGCAGCTCCGGGACTCTCACACGCGAGCAGTACTTC. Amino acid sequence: CASSSGTLTREQYF.

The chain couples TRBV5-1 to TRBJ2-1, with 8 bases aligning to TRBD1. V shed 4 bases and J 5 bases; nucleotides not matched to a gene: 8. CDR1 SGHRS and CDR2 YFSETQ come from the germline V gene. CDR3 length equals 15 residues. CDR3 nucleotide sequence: TGCGCCAGCAGCATTGACAGGGGATTCAACAATGAGCAGTTCTTC. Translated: CASSIDRGFNNEQFF.

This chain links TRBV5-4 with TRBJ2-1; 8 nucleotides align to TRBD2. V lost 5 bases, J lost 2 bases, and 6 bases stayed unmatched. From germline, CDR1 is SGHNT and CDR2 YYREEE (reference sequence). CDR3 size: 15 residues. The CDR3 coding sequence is TGTGCCAGCAGATTCAGCGGGAGTCCCTACAATGAGCAGTTCTTC. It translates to CASRFSGSPYNEQFF.

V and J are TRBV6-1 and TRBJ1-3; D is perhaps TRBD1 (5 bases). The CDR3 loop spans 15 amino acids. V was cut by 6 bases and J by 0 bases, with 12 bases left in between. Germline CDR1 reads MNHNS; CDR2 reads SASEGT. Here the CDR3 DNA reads TGTGCCAGCAGGGGACCTGAAAGCTCTGGAAACACCATATATTTT. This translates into CASRGPESSGNTIYF.

This chain's CDR3 is CASSQQGRNTEAFF. CDR3 DNA sequence: TGTGCCAGCAGTCAACAGGGGAGGAACACTGAAGCTTTCTTT. The chain joins TRBV6-1 to TRBJ1-1; TRBD1 agrees at 7 bases. J lost 1 base, V lost 5 bases, and 4 bases had no gene match. Germline loops: CDR1 MNHNS, CDR2 SASEGT. The CDR3 runs 14 residues.

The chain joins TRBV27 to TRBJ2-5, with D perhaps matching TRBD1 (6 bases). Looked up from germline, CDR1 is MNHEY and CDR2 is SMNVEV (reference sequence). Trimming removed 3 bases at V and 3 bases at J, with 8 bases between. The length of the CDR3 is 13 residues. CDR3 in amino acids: CASSFSGEETQYF. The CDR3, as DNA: TGTGCCAGCAGTTTTTCAGGGGAAGAGACCCAGTACTTC.

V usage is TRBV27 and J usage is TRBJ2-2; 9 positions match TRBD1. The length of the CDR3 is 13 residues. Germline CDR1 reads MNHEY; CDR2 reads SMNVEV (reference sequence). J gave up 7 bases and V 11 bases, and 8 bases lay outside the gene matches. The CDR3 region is CAPGTGQVGELFF. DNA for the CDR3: TGTGCCCCTGGGACAGGGCAGGTCGGGGAGCTGTTTTTT.

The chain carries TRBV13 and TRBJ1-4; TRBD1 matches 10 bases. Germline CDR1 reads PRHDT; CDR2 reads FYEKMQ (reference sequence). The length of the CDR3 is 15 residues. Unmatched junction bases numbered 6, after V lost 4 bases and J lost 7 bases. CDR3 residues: CASSSSGTGVEKLFF. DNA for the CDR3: TGTGCCAGCAGCTCCTCCGGGACAGGGGTTGAAAAACTGTTTTTT.

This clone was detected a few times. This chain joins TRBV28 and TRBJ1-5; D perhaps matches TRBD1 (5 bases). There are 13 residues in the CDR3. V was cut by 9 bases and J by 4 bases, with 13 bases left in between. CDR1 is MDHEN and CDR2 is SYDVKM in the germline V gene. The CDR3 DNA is TGTGCCAGTAAAAGACAGCTTAATCAGCCCCAGCATTTT. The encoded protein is CASKRQLNQPQHF.

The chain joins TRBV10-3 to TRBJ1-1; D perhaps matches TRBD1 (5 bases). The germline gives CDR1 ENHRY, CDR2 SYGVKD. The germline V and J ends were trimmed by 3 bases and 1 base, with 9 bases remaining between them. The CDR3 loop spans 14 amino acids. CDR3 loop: CAISDSTANTEAFF. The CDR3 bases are TGTGCCATCAGTGATTCGACAGCGAACACTGAAGCTTTCTTT.

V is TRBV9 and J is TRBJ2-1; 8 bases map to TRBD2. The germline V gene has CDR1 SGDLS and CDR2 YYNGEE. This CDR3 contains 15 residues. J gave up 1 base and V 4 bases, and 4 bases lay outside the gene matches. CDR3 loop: CASSLGLASYNEQFF. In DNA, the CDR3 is TGTGCCAGCAGCCTCGGACTAGCTTCCTACAATGAGCAGTTCTTC.

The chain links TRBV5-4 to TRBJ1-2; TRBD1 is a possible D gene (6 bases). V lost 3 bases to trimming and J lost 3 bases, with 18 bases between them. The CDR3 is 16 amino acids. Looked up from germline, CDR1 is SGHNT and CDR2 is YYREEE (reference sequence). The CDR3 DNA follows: TGTGCCAGCAGCTCACAGGGTTGGCTTCTGGACTATGGCTACACCTTC. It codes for CASSSQGWLLDYGYTF.

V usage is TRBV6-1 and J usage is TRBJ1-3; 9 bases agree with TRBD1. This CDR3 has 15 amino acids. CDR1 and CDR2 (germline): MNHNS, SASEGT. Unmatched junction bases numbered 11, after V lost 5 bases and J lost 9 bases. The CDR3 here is CASSIKTGGGGTIYF. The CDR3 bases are TGTGCCAGCAGTATAAAGACAGGGGGAGGAGGCACCATATATTTT.

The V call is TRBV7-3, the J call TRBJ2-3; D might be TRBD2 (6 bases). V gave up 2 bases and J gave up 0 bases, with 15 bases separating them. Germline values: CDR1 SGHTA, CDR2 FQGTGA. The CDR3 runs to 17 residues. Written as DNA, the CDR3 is TGTGCCAGCAGCTTAGGACGGGGGACCACTAGCACAGATACGCAGTATTTT. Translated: CASSLGRGTTSTDTQYF.

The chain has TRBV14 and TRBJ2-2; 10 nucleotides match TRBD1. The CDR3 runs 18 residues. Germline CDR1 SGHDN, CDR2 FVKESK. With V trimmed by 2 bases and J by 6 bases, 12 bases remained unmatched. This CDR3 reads CASSQTYRDRGIAGELFF. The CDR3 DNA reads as TGTGCCAGCAGCCAAACGTATCGGGACAGGGGTATAGCCGGGGAGCTGTTTTTT.

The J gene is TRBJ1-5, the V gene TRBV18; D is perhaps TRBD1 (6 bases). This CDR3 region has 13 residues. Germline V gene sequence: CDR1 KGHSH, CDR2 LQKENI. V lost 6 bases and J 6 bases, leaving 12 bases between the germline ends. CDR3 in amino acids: CASSGGASQPQHF. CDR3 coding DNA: TGTGCCAGCTCCGGGGGGGCGAGTCAGCCCCAGCATTTT.

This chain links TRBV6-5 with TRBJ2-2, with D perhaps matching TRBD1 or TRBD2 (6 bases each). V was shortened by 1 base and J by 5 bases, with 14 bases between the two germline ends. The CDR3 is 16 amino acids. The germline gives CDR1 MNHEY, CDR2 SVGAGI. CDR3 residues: CASSYFRQEGTGELFF. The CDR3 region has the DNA TGTGCCAGCAGTTACTTTAGACAGGAGGGTACCGGGGAGCTGTTTTTT.